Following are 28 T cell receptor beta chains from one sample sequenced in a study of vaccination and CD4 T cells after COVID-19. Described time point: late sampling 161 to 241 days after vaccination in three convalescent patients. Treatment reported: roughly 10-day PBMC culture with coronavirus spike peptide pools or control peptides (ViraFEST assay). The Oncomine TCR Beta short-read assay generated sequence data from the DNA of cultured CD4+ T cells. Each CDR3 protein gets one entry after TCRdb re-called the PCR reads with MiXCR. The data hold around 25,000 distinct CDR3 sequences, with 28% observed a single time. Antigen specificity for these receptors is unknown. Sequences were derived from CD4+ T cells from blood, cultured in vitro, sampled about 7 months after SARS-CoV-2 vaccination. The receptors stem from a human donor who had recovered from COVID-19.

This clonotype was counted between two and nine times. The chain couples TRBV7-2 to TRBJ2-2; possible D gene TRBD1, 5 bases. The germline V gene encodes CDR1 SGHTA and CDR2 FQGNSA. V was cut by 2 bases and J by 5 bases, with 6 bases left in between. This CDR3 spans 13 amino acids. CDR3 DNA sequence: TGTGCCAGCAGCTTAAGACAGACCGGGGAGCTGTTTTTT. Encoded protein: CASSLRQTGELFF.

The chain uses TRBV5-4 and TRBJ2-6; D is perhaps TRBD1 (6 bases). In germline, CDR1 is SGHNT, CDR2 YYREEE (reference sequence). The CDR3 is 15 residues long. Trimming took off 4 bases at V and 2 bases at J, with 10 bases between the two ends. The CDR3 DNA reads TGTGCCAGCAGCGGGGGCCCGGCTGGGGCCAACGTCCTGACTTTC. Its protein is CASSGGPAGANVLTF.

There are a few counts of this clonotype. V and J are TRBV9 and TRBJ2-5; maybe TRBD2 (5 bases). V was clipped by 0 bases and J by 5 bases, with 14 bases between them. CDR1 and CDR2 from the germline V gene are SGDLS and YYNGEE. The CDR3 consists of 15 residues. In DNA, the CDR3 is TGTGCCAGCAGCGTAGGAGCTCGTGGGGAGGAGACCCAGTACTTC. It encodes CASSVGARGEETQYF. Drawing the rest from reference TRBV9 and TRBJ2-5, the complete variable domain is DSGVTQTPKHLITATGQRVTLRCSPRSGDLSVYWYQQSLDQGLQFLIQYYNGEERAKGNILERFSAQQFPDLHSELNLSSLELGDSALYFCASSVGARGEETQYFGPGTRLLVL.

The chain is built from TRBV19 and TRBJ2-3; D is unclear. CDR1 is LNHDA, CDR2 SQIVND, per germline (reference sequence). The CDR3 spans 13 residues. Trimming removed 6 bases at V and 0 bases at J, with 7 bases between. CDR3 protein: CASRPVSTDTQYF. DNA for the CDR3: TGTGCCAGTAGACCAGTTAGCACAGATACGCAGTATTTT.

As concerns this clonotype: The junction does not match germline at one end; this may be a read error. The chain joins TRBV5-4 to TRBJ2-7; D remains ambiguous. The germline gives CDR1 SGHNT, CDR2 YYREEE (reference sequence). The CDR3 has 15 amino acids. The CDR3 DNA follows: TGCGCCAGCAGCCAAGATGTATTAGGAGACTACGAGCAGTACTTC. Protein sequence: CASSQDVLGDYEQYF.

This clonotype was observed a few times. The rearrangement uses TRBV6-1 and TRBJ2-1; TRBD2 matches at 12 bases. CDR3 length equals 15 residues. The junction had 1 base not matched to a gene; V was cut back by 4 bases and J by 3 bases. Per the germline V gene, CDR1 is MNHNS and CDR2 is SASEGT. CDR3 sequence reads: CASSASGRVYNEQFF. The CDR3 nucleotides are TGTGCCAGCAGTGCTAGCGGGAGGGTCTACAATGAGCAGTTCTTC.

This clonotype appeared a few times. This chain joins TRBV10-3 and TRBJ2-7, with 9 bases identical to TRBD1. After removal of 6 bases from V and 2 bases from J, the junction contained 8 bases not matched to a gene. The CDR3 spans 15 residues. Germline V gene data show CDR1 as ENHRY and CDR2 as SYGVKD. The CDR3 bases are TGTGCCATCAGGGACCGGGACAGGGAGCCCTACGAGCAGTACTTC. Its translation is CAIRDRDREPYEQYF.

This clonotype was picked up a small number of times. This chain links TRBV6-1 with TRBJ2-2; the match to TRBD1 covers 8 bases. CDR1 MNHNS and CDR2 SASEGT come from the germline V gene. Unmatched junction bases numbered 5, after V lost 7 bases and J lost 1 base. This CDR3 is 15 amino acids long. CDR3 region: CASKTQGGNTGELFF. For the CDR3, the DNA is TGTGCCAGCAAGACACAGGGGGGGAACACCGGGGAGCTGTTTTTT.

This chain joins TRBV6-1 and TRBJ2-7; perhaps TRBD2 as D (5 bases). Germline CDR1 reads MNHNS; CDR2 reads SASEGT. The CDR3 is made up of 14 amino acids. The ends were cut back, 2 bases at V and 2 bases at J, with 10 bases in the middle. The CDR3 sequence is CASSERSGAYEQYF. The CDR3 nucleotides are TGTGCCAGCAGTGAAAGGAGCGGAGCCTACGAGCAGTACTTC.

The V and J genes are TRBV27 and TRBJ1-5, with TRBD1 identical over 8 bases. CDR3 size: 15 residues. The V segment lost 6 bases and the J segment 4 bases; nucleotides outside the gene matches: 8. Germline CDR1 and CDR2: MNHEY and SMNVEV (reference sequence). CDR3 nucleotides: TGTGCCAGCAGGCGTCAGGGGGCGTCGAATCAGCCCCAGCATTTT. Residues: CASRRQGASNQPQHF.

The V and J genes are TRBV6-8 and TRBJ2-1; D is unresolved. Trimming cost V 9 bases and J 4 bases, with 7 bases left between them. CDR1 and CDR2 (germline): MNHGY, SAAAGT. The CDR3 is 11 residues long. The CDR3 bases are TGTGCCAGACCTAGGTACAATGAGCAGTTCTTC. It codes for CARPRYNEQFF.

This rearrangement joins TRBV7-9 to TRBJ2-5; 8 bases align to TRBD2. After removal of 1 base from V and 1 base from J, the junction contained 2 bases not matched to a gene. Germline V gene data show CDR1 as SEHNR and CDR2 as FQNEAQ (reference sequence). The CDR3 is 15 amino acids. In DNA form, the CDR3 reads TGTGCCAGCAGCTTAGACACTAGCGGCCAAGAGACCCAGTACTTC. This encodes CASSLDTSGQETQYF.

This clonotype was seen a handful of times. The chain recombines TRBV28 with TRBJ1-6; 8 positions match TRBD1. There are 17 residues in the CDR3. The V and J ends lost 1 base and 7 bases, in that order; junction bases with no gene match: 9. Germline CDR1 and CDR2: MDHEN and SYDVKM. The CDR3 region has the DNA TGTGCCAGCAGTTTATTGGGACAGGACGGTCGGAATTCACCCCTCCACTTT. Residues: CASSLLGQDGRNSPLHF.

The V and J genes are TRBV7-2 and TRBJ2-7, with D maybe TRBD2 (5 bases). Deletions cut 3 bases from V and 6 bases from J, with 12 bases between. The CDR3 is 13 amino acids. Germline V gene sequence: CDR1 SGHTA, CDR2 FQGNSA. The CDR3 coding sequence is TGTGCCAGCAGCTTCCAGCTAGCCCGCGAGCAGTACTTC. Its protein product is CASSFQLAREQYF.

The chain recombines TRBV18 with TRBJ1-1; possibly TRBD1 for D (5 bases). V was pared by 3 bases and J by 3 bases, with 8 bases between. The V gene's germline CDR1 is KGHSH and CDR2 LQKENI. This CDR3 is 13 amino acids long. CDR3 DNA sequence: TGTGCCAGCTCACCGGGGCAGGACACTGAAGCTTTCTTT. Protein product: CASSPGQDTEAFF.

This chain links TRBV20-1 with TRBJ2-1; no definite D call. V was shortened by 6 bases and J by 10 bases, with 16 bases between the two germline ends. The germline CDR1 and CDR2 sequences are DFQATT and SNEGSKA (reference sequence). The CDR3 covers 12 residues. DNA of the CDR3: TGCAGTGCACACTTCTTAAGTATAGAGCAGTTCTTC. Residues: CSAHFLSIEQFF.

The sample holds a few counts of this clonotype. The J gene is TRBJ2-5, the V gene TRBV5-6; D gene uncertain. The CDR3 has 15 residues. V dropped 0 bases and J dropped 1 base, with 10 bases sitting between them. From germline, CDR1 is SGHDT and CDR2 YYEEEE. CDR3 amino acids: CASSLAGVFQETQYF. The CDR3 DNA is TGTGCCAGCAGCTTGGCCGGCGTTTTCCAAGAGACCCAGTACTTC.

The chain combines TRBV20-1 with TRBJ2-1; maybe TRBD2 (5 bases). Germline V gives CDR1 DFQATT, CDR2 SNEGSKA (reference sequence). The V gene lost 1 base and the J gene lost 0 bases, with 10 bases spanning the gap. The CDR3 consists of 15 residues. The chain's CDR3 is CSARVAGTSYNEQFF. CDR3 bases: TGCAGTGCTAGAGTGGCGGGTACCTCCTACAATGAGCAGTTCTTC.

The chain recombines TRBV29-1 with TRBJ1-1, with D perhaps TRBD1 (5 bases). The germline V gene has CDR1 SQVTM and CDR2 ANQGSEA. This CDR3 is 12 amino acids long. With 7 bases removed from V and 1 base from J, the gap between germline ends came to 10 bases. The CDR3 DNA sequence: TGCAGCGGGGGCCTAGCGAACACTGAAGCTTTCTTT. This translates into CSGGLANTEAFF.

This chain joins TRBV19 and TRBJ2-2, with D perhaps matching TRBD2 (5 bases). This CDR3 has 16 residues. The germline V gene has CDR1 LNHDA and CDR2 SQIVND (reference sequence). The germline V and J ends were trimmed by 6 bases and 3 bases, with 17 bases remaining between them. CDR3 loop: CASRVMVATYTGELFF. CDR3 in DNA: TGTGCCAGTAGGGTCATGGTAGCGACATACACCGGGGAGCTGTTTTTT.

CDR3 DNA: TGTGCCAGCTCACGAGTTACTAGCGGGAACTCCTACGAGCAGTACTTC. This translates into CASSRVTSGNSYEQYF. This chain connects TRBV18 to TRBJ2-7, with 10 positions matching TRBD2. The germline gives CDR1 KGHSH, CDR2 LQKENI. J lost 0 bases, V lost 4 bases, and 6 bases had no gene match. The CDR3 loop spans 16 amino acids. The variable domain in full, with the rest retrieved from reference TRBV18 and TRBJ2-7, is NAGVMQNPRHLVRRRGQEARLRCSPMKGHSHVYWYRQLPEEGLKFMVYLQKENIIDESGMPKERFSAEFPKEGPSILRIQQVVRGDSAAYFCASSRVTSGNSYEQYFGPGTRLTVT.

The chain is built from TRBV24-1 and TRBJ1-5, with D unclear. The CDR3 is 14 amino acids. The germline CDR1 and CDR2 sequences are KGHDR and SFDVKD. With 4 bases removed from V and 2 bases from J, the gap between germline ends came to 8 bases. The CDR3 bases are TGTGCCACCAGTGAGAACACTCGCAATCAGCCCCAGCATTTT. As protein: CATSENTRNQPQHF.

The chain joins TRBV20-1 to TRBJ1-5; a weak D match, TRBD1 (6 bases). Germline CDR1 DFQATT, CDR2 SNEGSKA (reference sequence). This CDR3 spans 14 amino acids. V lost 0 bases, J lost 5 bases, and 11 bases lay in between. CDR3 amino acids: CSAREWGQDQPQHF. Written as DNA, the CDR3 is TGCAGTGCTAGAGAATGGGGGCAGGATCAGCCCCAGCATTTT.

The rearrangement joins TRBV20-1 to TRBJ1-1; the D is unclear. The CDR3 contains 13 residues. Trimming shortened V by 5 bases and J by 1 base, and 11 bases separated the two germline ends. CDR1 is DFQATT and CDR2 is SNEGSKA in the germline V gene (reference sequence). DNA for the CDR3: TGCAGTGCTCAGTTTACAGCGAACACTGAAGCTTTCTTT. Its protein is CSAQFTANTEAFF.

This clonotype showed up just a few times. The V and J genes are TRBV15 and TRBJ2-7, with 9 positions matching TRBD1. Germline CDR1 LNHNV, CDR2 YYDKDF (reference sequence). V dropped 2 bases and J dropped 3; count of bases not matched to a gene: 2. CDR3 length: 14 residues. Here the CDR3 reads CATSRTGGGYEQYF. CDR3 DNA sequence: TGTGCCACCAGCAGAACAGGGGGCGGCTACGAGCAGTACTTC.

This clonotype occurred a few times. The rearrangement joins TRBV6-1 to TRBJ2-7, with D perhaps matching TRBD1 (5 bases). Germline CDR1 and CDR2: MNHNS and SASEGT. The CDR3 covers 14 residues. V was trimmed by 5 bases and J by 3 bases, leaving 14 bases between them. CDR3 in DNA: TGTGCCAGCAGTCGCGCTAAAGGGGTCTACGAGCAGTACTTC. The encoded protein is CASSRAKGVYEQYF.

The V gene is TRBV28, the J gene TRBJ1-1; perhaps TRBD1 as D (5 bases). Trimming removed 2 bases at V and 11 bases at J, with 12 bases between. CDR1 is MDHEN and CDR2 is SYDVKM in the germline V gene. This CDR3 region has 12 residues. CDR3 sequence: CASSLPGTGAFF. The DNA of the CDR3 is TGTGCCAGCAGTTTACCCGGGACGGGCGCTTTCTTT.

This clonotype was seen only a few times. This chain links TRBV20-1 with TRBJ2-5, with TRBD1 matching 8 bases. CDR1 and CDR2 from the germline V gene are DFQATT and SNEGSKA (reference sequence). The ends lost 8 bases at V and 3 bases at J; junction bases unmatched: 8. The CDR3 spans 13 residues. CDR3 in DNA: TGCAGTCCCGCCCCAGGGGGCGAAGAGACCCAGTACTTC. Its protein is CSPAPGGEETQYF.